Reported below is one TCR beta chain. No antigen is known for it. No qualities accompany the bases; no much larger clone lies one base away. The data were taken from a study of cytomegalovirus exposure and HLA in healthy donors (dated by TCRdb to about 2017). For the study in its entirety: According to a later analysis, one platform produced both the roughly 110 validation repertoires and the approximately 600 repertoires of the first cohort. The study aimed to test whether signatures of past pathogen exposure could be identified by cataloging public T cell receptors. To predict cytomegalovirus infection status, the study brought together high-throughput TCR immunosequencing, statistical association of individual TCRs with disease status, and machine learning. Besides the first cohort of 666 subjects, a separate validation cohort made up of 90 to 150 different subjects was used.

Results and caveats for the whole study, not just this receptor: All 120 or so repertoires were used to score co-occurrence in the validation cohort in a later analysis, because that analysis had no HLA typing for the cohort. Three of the identified cytomegalovirus-associated TCR beta chains were confirmed in vitro to be specific for cytomegalovirus antigens. According to the authors, the approach could potentially be generalized to other disease states and immunological phenotypes. In a later analysis, TCRs clustered in the first cohort were found to also tend to co-occur in the 130 or so validation repertoires, with 90% to 95% of cluster scores above 0. The classifier was reported to diagnose cytomegalovirus status with high specificity and sensitivity in both the original cohort and the validation cohort. A total of fewer than 200 TCR beta chains were listed by the study as associated with cytomegalovirus. Most TCR sequences were seen in very few donors, while some public TCRs were found in many individuals.

Separate from the approximately 700-subject first cohort, the validation cohort of roughly 110 subjects was the group to which the donors belonged. Libraries were made using the immunoSEQ multiplex PCR assay. The authors' pipeline ran thus. A statistical classification framework was built for diagnosing cytomegalovirus status from the catalog of TCR beta chain sequences. TCRdb mirrors the immuneACCESS table, restricted to in-frame sequences. Some clones are absent from its copies; in checked studies, under half trace to an unresolved V gene, and the reason for the others is unknown. Clone size and V and J calls were adopted from that table, with D and trimming inferred from the DNA. The sample table lists 250,000 to 400,000 clones, approximately 85% of them with a count of one. Of the sample, around 0.91% falls within the top ten clones. V and J lose 0 bases and 1 base, and a span of 5 bases separates them. The germline V gene provides CDR1 SGHTS and CDR2 YDEGEE. Taken from cysteine to phenylalanine, the CDR3 has 14 residues. Here the CDR3 DNA is all that survives: 42 bases in frame from base 1.

Sequencing used PBMCs. The receptor comes from a man in his thirties or forties in good health and CMV-seronegative. The sequence is built from TRBV5-8 and TRBJ1-5; the D gene lacks a confident call. The sequenced DNA: TGTGCCAGCAGCTTGGAACAAAGCAATCAGCCCCAGCATTTT. Translated, this is CASSLEQSNQPQHF.